This T cell receptor beta chain appears in the sequencing data of a study of cytomegalovirus exposure and HLA in healthy donors. Profiled with immunoSEQ multiplex PCR; TCRdb holds only in-frame clones, not every one. The sample yields about 200,000 clones, roughly 82% seen once. General study points: The study labeled 150 or so TCR beta chains cytomegalovirus-associated. TCR clusters originating in the first cohort tended to co-occur in the 120 validation repertoires, according to a later analysis. In vitro, a few CMV-associated chains proved specific for CMV antigens.

The donors formed part of the roughly 120-subject validation cohort, distinct from the 666-subject first cohort. To note about this clone: Its antigen is unidentified.

This receptor was taken from a woman in her thirties in good health and CMV-seropositive. The sequenced sample was PBMCs.

Written as DNA, the CDR3 is TGCAGTGCCAAGAGTGAGACCCAGTACTTC. It encodes CSAKSETQYF. The chain is built from TRBV20-1 and TRBJ2-5; D ambiguous. The length of the CDR3 is 10 residues. Germline V gene lookup returns CDR1 DFQATT and CDR2 SNEGSKA (reference sequence). Trimming removed 6 bases at V and 5 bases at J, with 7 bases between.